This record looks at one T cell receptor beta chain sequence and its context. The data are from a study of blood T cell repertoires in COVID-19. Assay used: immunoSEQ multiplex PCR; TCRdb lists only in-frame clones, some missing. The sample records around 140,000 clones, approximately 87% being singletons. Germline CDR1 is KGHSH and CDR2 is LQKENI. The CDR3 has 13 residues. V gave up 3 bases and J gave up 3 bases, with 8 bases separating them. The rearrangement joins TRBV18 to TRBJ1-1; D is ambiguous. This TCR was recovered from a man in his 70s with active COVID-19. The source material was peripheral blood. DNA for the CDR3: TGTGCCAGCTCACCCTCGGTTGACACTGAAGCTTTCTTT. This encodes CASSPSVDTEAFF.